The rows below give T cell receptor beta chains drawn from one sample of a study of shared clonotypes between healthy human individuals. TCRdb's copy holds only in-frame clones and misses some; the assay was immunoSEQ multiplex PCR. Of around 1.6 million clones listed, nearly 99% are singletons. The sample consisted of naive CD4+ T cells sorted from blood. These receptors were collected from a man younger than 40 in good health. Both conserved end residues are part of each CDR3. A D gene is named only where the DNA matches it firmly. Not all rows give a size; the values are once, few, many and, for expanded clones, a class.

J gene,D gene,V gene,CDR3 length,clone size,CDR3 protein,CDR3 DNA
TRBJ2-3,NA,TRBV6-6,14,NA,CASSQTLLADTQYF,TGTGCCAGCAGTCAGACCCTTTTGGCGGATACGCAGTATTTT
TRBJ1-3,NA,TRBV18,14,NA,CASSPGTSGNTIYF,TGTGCCAGCTCACCGGGAACCTCTGGAAACACCATATATTTT
TRBJ2-3,TRBD2,TRBV7-6,13,NA,CASMAGGTDTQYF,TGTGCCAGCATGGCGGGAGGCACAGATACGCAGTATTTT
TRBJ1-2,NA,TRBV5-6,14,NA,CASSRTDLLGSYTF,TGTGCCAGCAGCCGGACCGACTTACTTGGGAGCTACACCTTC
TRBJ1-5,NA,TRBV5-4,18,NA,CASSLTGKGVGSNQPQHF,TGTGCCAGCAGCTTGACAGGGAAGGGGGTAGGCAGCAATCAGCCCCAGCATTTT
TRBJ2-7,NA,TRBV29-1,13,NA,CSVVGPLDYEQYF,TGCAGCGTTGTCGGCCCCCTAGACTACGAGCAGTACTTC
TRBJ1-3,NA,TRBV10-3,18,once,CAISESMVQGVSGNTIYF,TGTGCCATCAGTGAGTCGATGGTACAAGGAGTCTCTGGAAACACCATATATTTT
TRBJ2-2,NA,TRBV28,14,once,CASSPSGKPGELFF,TGTGCCAGCAGTCCCTCTGGAAAGCCCGGGGAGCTGTTTTTT
TRBJ1-5,TRBD1,TRBV6-1,17,NA,CASSVSRDRVLVQPQHF,TGTGCCAGCAGTGTCTCCCGGGACAGGGTTCTGGTTCAGCCCCAGCATTTT
TRBJ2-1,TRBD2,TRBV5-4,16,NA,CASSLGTSFSYNEQFF,TGTGCCAGCAGCTTGGGGACTAGTTTCTCCTACAATGAGCAGTTCTTC
TRBJ2-7,TRBD2,TRBV10-3,15,NA,CAISETSGATYEQYF,TGTGCCATCAGTGAGACTAGCGGGGCAACCTACGAGCAGTACTTC
TRBJ1-4,NA,TRBV18,14,NA,CASSPLMGNEKLFF,TGTGCCAGCTCACCACTGATGGGAAATGAAAAACTGTTTTTT
TRBJ2-7,NA,TRBV5-5,14,once,CASSPSLRSYEQYF,TGTGCCAGCAGCCCATCTTTGAGGAGCTACGAGCAGTACTTC
TRBJ2-1,TRBD2,TRBV5-1,15,NA,CASSLTGLSYNEQFF,TGCGCCAGCAGCTTAACGGGACTATCCTACAATGAGCAGTTCTTC
TRBJ2-1,TRBD1,TRBV28,19,NA,CARSLGIGQGRVVGNEQFF,TGTGCCAGAAGTTTGGGAATTGGACAGGGAAGGGTCGTCGGCAATGAGCAGTTCTTC
TRBJ2-5,NA,TRBV18,12,NA,CASSLPVETQYF,TGTGCCAGCTCACTCCCTGTGGAGACCCAGTACTTC
TRBJ1-5,TRBD1,TRBV18,17,NA,CASSPRTGGVSNQPQHF,TGTGCCAGCTCACCACGGACAGGGGGAGTTAGCAATCAGCCCCAGCATTTT
TRBJ2-7,TRBD1,TRBV18,14,NA,CASSPGTGSYEQYF,TGTGCCAGCTCACCAGGGACAGGGTCCTACGAGCAGTACTTC
TRBJ2-2,NA,TRBV5-4,13,NA,CASGPGGTGELFF,TGTGCCAGCGGGCCCGGTGGCACCGGGGAGCTGTTTTTT
TRBJ2-7,NA,TRBV28,13,NA,CASSFGRAYEQYF,TGTGCCAGCAGTTTCGGCAGAGCCTACGAGCAGTACTTC
TRBJ2-3,TRBD1,TRBV2,15,NA,CASSLDRGGGDTQYF,TGTGCCAGCAGTCTTGACAGGGGAGGAGGAGATACGCAGTATTTT
TRBJ2-7,NA,TRBV5-5,14,NA,CASSLGADSYEQYF,TGTGCCAGCAGCTTGGGGGCCGACTCCTACGAGCAGTACTTC
TRBJ1-1,TRBD1,TRBV28,14,NA,CASIGWDRGRQAFF,TGTGCCAGCATAGGCTGGGACAGGGGGCGTCAAGCTTTCTTT
TRBJ2-1,TRBD2,TRBV10-3,15,NA,CAISELAGGPGEQFF,TGTGCCATCAGTGAGTTAGCGGGAGGGCCAGGTGAGCAGTTCTTC
TRBJ2-2,TRBD1,TRBV9,16,NA,CASSVGQGANTGELFF,TGTGCCAGCAGCGTAGGTCAGGGGGCGAACACCGGGGAGCTGTTTTTT
TRBJ1-5,NA,TRBV28,16,NA,CASSLFRQSIFQPQHF,TGTGCCAGCAGTTTATTCAGGCAGTCAATTTTTCAGCCCCAGCATTTT
TRBJ2-2,TRBD2,TRBV7-9,17,NA,CASSFPRTSGSRGELFF,TGTGCCAGCAGCTTCCCTCGGACTAGCGGGAGTAGAGGGGAGCTGTTTTTT
TRBJ2-2,TRBD1,TRBV9,17,NA,CASSAIGGQGYNGELFF,TGTGCCAGCAGCGCAATAGGGGGACAGGGGTATAACGGGGAGCTGTTTTTT
TRBJ2-3,NA,TRBV5-5,15,NA,CASSVTVPSTDTQYF,TGTGCCAGCAGCGTGACGGTTCCTAGCACAGATACGCAGTATTTT
TRBJ1-4,TRBD1,TRBV5-1,16,NA,CASSKGRQGLGEKLFF,TGCGCCAGCAGCAAGGGGCGACAGGGATTGGGAGAAAAACTGTTTTTT
TRBJ1-5,NA,TRBV2,14,NA,CASSESSGDQPQHF,TGTGCCAGCAGTGAAAGTTCAGGGGATCAGCCCCAGCATTTT
TRBJ2-2,NA,TRBV7-2,17,NA,CASSLGPPAANTGELFF,TGTGCCAGCAGCTTAGGGCCGCCCGCGGCGAACACCGGGGAGCTGTTTTTT
TRBJ1-2,NA,TRBV18,14,NA,CASSPGQSNYGYTF,TGTGCCAGCTCACCTGGACAGTCAAACTATGGCTACACCTTC
TRBJ2-1,NA,TRBV5-5,14,NA,CASSLLLAVNEQFF,TGTGCCAGCAGCTTGTTACTAGCTGTCAATGAGCAGTTCTTC
TRBJ2-1,TRBD2,TRBV30,15,NA,CAWKVLAGKRGEQFF,TGTGCCTGGAAAGTACTAGCGGGAAAGAGAGGTGAGCAGTTCTTC
TRBJ1-1,NA,TRBV30,9,NA,CSMGTEAFF,TGTAGTATGGGTACTGAAGCTTTCTTT
TRBJ1-2,NA,TRBV28,11,NA,CASSRNYGYTF,TGTGCCAGCAGCCGTAACTATGGCTACACCTTC